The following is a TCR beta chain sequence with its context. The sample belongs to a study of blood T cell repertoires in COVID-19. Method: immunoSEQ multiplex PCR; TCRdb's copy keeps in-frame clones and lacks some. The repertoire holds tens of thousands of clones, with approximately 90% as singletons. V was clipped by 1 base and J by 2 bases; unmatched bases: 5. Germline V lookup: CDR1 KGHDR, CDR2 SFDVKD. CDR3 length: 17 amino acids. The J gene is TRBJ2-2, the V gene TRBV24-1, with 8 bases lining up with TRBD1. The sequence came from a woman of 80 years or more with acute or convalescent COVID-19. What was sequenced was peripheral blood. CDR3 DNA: TGTGCCACCAGTGATTTCCGGACAGGGCGAAACACCGGGGAGCTGTTTTTT. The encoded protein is CATSDFRTGRNTGELFF.